The subject of this entry is one T cell receptor (beta chain). V lost 5 bases and J 4 bases, leaving 9 bases between the germline ends. This CDR3 is 13 amino acids long. CDR1 and CDR2 (germline): MDHEN, SYDVKM. This record belongs to a study of technical replicates of blood from several donors. Method: immunoSEQ multiplex PCR; TCRdb's copy keeps in-frame clones and lacks some. The sample has about 73,000 clones, roughly 93% seen once. This sequence joins TRBV28 and TRBJ1-5; D not resolved. The TCR originated in a human donor in good health. The sequenced material came from T cells isolated from PBMCs. CDR3 sequence reads: CASSRGLNQPQHF. The CDR3 DNA is TGTGCCAGCAGTCGGGGTTTAAATCAGCCCCAGCATTTT.